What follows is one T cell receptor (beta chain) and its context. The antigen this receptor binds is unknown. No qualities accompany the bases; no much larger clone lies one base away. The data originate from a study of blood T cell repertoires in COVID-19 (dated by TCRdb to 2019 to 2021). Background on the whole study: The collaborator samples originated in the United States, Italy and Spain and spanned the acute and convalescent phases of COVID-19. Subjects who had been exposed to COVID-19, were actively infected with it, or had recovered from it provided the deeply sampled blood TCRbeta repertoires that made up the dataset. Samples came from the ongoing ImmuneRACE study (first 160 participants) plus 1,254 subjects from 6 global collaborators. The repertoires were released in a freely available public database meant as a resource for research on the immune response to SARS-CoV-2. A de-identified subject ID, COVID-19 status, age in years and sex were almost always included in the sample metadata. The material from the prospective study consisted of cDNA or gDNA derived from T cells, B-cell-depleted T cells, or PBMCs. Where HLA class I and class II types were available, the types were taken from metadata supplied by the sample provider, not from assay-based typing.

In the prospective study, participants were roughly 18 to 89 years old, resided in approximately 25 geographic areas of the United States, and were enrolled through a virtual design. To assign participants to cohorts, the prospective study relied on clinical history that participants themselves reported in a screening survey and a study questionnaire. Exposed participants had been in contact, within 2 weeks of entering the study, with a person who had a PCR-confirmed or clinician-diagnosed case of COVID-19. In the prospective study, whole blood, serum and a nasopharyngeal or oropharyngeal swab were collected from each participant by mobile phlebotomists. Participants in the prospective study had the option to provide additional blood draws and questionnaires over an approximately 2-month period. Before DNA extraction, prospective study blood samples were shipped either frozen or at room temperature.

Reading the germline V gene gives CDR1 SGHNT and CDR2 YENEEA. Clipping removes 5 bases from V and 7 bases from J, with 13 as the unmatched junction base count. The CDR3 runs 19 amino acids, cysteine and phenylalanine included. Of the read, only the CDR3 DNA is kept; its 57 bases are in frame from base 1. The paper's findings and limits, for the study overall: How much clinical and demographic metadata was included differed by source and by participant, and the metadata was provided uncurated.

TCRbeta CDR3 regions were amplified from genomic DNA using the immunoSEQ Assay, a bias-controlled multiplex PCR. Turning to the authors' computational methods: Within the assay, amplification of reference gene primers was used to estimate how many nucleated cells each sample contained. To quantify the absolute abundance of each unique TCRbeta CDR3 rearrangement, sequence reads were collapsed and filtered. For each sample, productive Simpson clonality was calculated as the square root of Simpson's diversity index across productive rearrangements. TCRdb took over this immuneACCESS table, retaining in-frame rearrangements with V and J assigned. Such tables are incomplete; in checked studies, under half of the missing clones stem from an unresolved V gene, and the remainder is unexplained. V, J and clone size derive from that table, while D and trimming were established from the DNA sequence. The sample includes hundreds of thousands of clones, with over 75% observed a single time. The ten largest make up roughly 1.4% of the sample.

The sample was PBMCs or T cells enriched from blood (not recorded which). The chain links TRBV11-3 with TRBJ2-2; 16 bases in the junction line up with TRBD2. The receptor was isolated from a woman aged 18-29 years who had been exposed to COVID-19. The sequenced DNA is TGTGCCAGCAGCCCGGGACTAGCGGGGGGGCCGAGAAGCGACGGGGAGCTGTTTTTT. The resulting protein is CASSPGLAGGPRSDGELFF.